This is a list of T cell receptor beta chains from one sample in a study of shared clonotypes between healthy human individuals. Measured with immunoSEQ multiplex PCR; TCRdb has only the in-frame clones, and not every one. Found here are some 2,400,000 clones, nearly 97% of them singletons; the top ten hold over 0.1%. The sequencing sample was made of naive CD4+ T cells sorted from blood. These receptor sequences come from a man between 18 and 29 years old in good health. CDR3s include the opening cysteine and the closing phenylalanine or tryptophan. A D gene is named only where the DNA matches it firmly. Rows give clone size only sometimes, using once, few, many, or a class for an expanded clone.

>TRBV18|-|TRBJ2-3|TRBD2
TGTGCCAGCTCACCACGATTAGCGGGAGTGACCGACACAGATACGCAGTATTTT
CASSPRLAGVTDTDTQYF
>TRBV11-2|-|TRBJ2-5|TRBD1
TGTGCCAGCAGCCCCCCCGGGACAGGGGAGAGAGAGACCCAGTACTTC
CASSPPGTGERETQYF
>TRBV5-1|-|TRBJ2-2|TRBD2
TGCGCCAGCAGCTTGGCGGAGGCGGGAGCAACCGGGGAGCTGTTTTTT
CASSLAEAGATGELFF
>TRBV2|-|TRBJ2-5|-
TGTGCCAGCAGCGCCGGCCTACAAGAGACCCAGTACTTC
CASSAGLQETQYF
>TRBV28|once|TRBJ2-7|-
TGTGCCAGCAGTTCCCATTACGAGCAGTACTTC
CASSSHYEQYF
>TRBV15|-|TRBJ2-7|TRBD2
TGTGCCACCAGCAGAGGGACTAGCGGGGGGAAAAACGAGCAGTACTTC
CATSRGTSGGKNEQYF
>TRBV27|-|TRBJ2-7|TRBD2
TGTGCCAGCAGCTGGCAGGGAGGGTACGAGCAGTACTTC
CASSWQGGYEQYF
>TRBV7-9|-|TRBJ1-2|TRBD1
TGTGCCAGCAGCATACTAGGGACAGGCTATGGCTACACCTTC
CASSILGTGYGYTF
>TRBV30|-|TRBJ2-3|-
TGTGCCTGGAGTGTACCAGGTAGAGCGACAGATACGCAGTATTTT
CAWSVPGRATDTQYF
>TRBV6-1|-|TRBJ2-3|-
TGTGCCAGCAGTGAACAGGTCACTACCACAGATACGCAGTATTTT
CASSEQVTTTDTQYF
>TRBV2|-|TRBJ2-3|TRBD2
TGTGCCAGCGTATTAGCGGGGGGAACCACAGATACGCAGTATTTT
CASVLAGGTTDTQYF
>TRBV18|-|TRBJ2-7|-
TGTGCCAGCTCACCGAGACTAGAGGGCGAGCAGTACTTC
CASSPRLEGEQYF
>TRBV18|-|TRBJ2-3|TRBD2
TGTGCCAGCTCAAGTGTACTAGCGGGAGCCCCACAAGATACGCAGTATTTT
CASSSVLAGAPQDTQYF
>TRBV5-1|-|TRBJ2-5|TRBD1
TGCGCCAGCAGCGCAGGGGGCGAGGTGGAGACCCAGTACTTC
CASSAGGEVETQYF
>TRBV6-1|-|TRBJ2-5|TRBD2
TGTGCCAGCAGTCAAGAATGGACTAGCGGGAGATCGGAGACCCAGTACTTC
CASSQEWTSGRSETQYF
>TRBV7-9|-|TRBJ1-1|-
TGTGCCAGCAGCTATGTTCCAGGGGTCATGAACACTGAAGCTTTCTTT
CASSYVPGVMNTEAFF
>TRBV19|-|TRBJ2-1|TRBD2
TGTGCCAGTAATCCGACTAGCGGGATTCAGTTCTTC
CASNPTSGIQFF
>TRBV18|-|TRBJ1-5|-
TGTGCCAGCTCACCATCAGGGACAAATCAGCCCCAGCATTTT
CASSPSGTNQPQHF
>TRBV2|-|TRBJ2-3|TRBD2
TGTGCCAGCAGAAAGGACCTAGCGGGGCCAGATACGCAGTATTTT
CASRKDLAGPDTQYF
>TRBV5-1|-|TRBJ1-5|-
TGCGCCAGCAGCTTGGTGGGGGGGAATAATCAGCCCCAGCATTTT
CASSLVGGNNQPQHF
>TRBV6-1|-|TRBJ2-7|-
TGTGCCAGCAGTGAAACGACCGGGACGTTCAGCTCCTACGAGCAGTACTTC
CASSETTGTFSSYEQYF
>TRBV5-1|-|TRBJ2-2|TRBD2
TGCGCCAGCAGACGGACTAGCGGGAGGTCATACACCGGGGAGCTGTTTTTT
CASRRTSGRSYTGELFF
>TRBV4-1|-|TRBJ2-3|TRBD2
TGCGCCAGCAGTCGACAGGCTAGCGGGGGTAGTCCAGATACGCAGTATTTT
CASSRQASGGSPDTQYF
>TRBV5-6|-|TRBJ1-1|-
TGTGCCAGCAGCTTGGGCCAGGGCAGAGCTTTCTTT
CASSLGQGRAFF
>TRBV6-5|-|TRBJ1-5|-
TGTGCCAGCAGAAAATACAAAAATAGCAATCAGCCCCAGCATTTT
CASRKYKNSNQPQHF
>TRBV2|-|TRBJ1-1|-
TGTGCCAGCAGTGACGGGACAAAGAACACTGAAGCTTTCTTT
CASSDGTKNTEAFF
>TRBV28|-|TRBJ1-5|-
TGTGCCAGCAGTTTATCAGTGCTACGCGATCAGCCCCAGCATTTT
CASSLSVLRDQPQHF
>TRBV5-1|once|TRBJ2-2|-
TGCGCCAGCAGCTTGGACGGTAACACCGGGGAGCTGTTTTTT
CASSLDGNTGELFF
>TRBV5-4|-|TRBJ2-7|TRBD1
TGTGCCAGCAGCTTGAGGACAGGGATCTACGAGCAGTACTTC
CASSLRTGIYEQYF
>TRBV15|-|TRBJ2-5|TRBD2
TGTGCCACCAGCAGCGGACTAGCGGGAGATCTAGAGACCCAGTACTTC
CATSSGLAGDLETQYF
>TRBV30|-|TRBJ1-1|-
TGTGCCTGGATACCAGGGACACCGCCCAACACTGAAGCTTTCTTT
CAWIPGTPPNTEAFF
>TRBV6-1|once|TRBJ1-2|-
TGTGCCAGCAGTGAAGCGCTAGGAATTGGGAACTATGGCTACACCTTC
CASSEALGIGNYGYTF
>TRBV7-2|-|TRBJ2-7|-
TGTGCCAGCAGCTTCAACCCGGGCTGGTTCGAGCAGTACTTC
CASSFNPGWFEQYF